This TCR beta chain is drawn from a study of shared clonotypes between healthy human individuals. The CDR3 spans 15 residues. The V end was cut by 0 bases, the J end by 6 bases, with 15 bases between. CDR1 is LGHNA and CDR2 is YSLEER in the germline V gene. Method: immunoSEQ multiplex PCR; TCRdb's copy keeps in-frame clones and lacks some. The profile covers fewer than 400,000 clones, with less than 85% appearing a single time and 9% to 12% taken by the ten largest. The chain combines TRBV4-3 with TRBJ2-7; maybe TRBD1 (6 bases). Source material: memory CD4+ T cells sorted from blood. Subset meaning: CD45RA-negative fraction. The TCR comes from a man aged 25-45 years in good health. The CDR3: CASSQEALAGAEQYF. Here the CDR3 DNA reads TGCGCCAGCAGCCAAGAAGCACTCGCAGGGGCCGAGCAGTACTTC.